These 14 T cell receptor beta chains originate from one sample sequenced in a study of CD8 T cells in ankylosing spondylitis. Whole-study results and caveats: Seven to nine highly homologous variants made up a TCR beta motif that seemed to typify ankylosing spondylitis blood.

A single record per CDR3 protein comes from TCRdb applying MiXCR to the 5' RACE reads. The sample shows about 220,000 distinct CDR3 sequences, roughly 6.6% of them seen only once. These receptors have no identified antigens. Sequencing used blood, either unsorted or a sorted T cell fraction (not recorded which). These receptors all come from a male donor with ankylosing spondylitis.

The chain uses TRBV6-5 and TRBJ1-2; D ambiguous. Per germline, CDR1 MNHEY and CDR2 SVGAGI. V gave up 4 bases and J gave up 3 bases, with 12 bases separating them. This CDR3 spans 14 amino acids. This chain's CDR3 is CASSLDDSYYGYTF. CDR3 DNA: TGTGCCAGCAGTTTGGATGACTCTTACTATGGCTACACCTTC.

The chain employs TRBV7-8 and TRBJ1-6; D is perhaps TRBD1 (5 bases). Germline V CDR1 and CDR2: SGHVS, FQNEAQ. Trimming removed 4 bases at V and 8 bases at J, with 12 bases between. CDR3 length equals 14 residues. CDR3 in amino acids: CASSSLGPYSPLHF. Here the CDR3 DNA reads TGTGCCAGCAGCTCACTGGGACCTTATTCACCCCTCCACTTT.

In its sample, this clonotype was seen a few times. The V call is TRBV12-3 or TRBV12-4, the J call TRBJ1-2; tentatively, D is TRBD1 (5 bases). This CDR3 spans 11 amino acids. V shed 7 bases and J shed 12 bases, with 15 bases lying between them. The CDR3 loop reads CASTPGGGNTF. As DNA, the CDR3 is TGTGCCAGCACCCCCGGGGGGGGGAACACCTTC.

CDR3 DNA sequence: TGTGCCAGCAGCGTTTACAGGGGGAGTGGCTACACCTTC. It specifies CASSVYRGSGYTF. The gene calls are TRBV7-6 and TRBJ1-2, with 8 positions matching TRBD1. CDR1 and CDR2 (germline): SGHVS, FNYEAQ. CDR3 length equals 13 residues. V lost 5 bases and J lost 7; bases outside the gene matches: 6.

This clonotype was counted ten times or more. The chain recombines TRBV7-9 with TRBJ1-2; TRBD1 aligns across 9 bases. Germline V gives CDR1 SEHNR, CDR2 FQNEAQ (reference sequence). CDR3 length: 16 amino acids. J gave up 4 bases and V 1 base, and 7 bases lay outside the gene matches. CDR3 protein: CASSLGDREFRYGYTF. The CDR3 nucleotides are TGTGCCAGCAGCTTAGGGGACAGGGAGTTTCGCTATGGCTACACCTTC.

This clonotype has ten or more counts. The rearrangement uses TRBV7-2 and TRBJ2-5; 11 bases align to TRBD2. Losses at the gene ends were 5 bases for V and 2 bases for J; bases not matched to a gene: 4. In germline, CDR1 is SGHTA, CDR2 FQGNSA. This CDR3 comprises 15 residues. The DNA for the CDR3 is TGTGCCAGCAGCCCGACTAGCGGGACACAAGAGACCCAGTACTTC. This translates into CASSPTSGTQETQYF. Combining the CDR3 with reference TRBV7-2 and TRBJ2-5 gives the whole variable domain GAGVSQSPSNKVTEKGKDVELRCDPISGHTALYWYRQSLGQGLEFLIYFQGNSAPDKSGLPSDRFSAERTGGSVSTLTIQRTQQEDSAVYLCASSPTSGTQETQYFGPGTRLLVL.

This chain uses TRBV6-2 or TRBV6-3 with TRBJ2-7; D perhaps matches TRBD2 (5 bases). Germline lookup yields CDR1 MNHEY and CDR2 SVGEGT. The CDR3 covers 15 residues. V was cut by 5 bases and J by 2 bases, with 16 bases left in between. Here the CDR3 DNA reads TGTGCCAGCAGTCACCCTGGAGCGGAGCCCTACGAGCAGTACTTC. Translating gives CASSHPGAEPYEQYF.

This clonotype was counted ten times or more. The rearrangement links TRBV27 to TRBJ2-1; D is unclear. Between the trimmed V and J ends, which lost 4 bases and 0 bases, there was a span of 7 bases. This CDR3 spans 14 amino acids. The germline gives CDR1 MNHEY, CDR2 SMNVEV (reference sequence). The CDR3 sequence: CASSWGGSYNEQFF. The CDR3 DNA sequence: TGTGCCAGCAGTTGGGGTGGCTCCTACAATGAGCAGTTCTTC.

This clonotype was counted between two and nine times. The chain has TRBV9 and TRBJ2-1; weak D call: TRBD2 (6 bases). This CDR3 has 17 amino acids. The V end lost 0 bases, the J end lost 5 bases, and 18 bases lay between the germline ends. The germline gives CDR1 SGDLS, CDR2 YYNGEE. CDR3: CASSVAGRASANNEQFF. CDR3 in DNA: TGTGCCAGCAGCGTAGCTGGAAGGGCTAGCGCGAACAATGAGCAGTTCTTC.

This clonotype was seen at least ten times. The rearrangement uses TRBV7-9 and TRBJ2-7; D gene ambiguous. Germline V gene data show CDR1 as SEHNR and CDR2 as FQNEAQ (reference sequence). This CDR3 region has 15 residues. The V gene lost 0 bases and the J gene lost 2 bases, with 11 bases spanning the gap. The CDR3 DNA reads as TGTGCCAGCAGCTTAGCGCGGTCTCCCACCTACGAGCAGTACTTC. Protein: CASSLARSPTYEQYF.

This clonotype was counted a few times. The chain employs TRBV11-2 and TRBJ1-2, with a possible D match to TRBD1 (5 bases). Trimming pared 4 bases from V and 8 bases from J, leaving 20 bases between. This CDR3 spans 15 amino acids. Per germline, CDR1 SGHAT and CDR2 FQNNGV. The CDR3 region is CASSSIARATRGYTF. The CDR3 DNA follows: TGTGCCAGCAGCTCCATCGCCAGGGCTACTAGGGGCTACACCTTC.

This clonotype occurred a few times. V and J are TRBV7-6 and TRBJ2-1; no firm D call. This CDR3 spans 15 amino acids. V lost 3 bases, J lost 6 bases, and 15 bases lay in between. Germline V gene data show CDR1 as SGHVS and CDR2 as FNYEAQ. Written as DNA, the CDR3 is TGTGCCAGCAGCTTTGCTGGACGTCTGGGCAATGAGCAGTTCTTC. Translation gives CASSFAGRLGNEQFF.

This clonotype was counted many times. The chain has TRBV6-2 or TRBV6-3 and TRBJ1-2; D remains unclear. This CDR3 spans 10 amino acids. Trimming cost V 5 bases and J 5 bases, with 3 bases left between them. Germline CDR1 is MNHEY and CDR2 is SVGEGT. The CDR3 bases are TGTGCCAGCAGTGATTATGGCTACACCTTC. Its translation: CASSDYGYTF.

Details on this clonotype: Germline and junction disagree at one end, which may indicate a read error. The chain combines TRBV5-6 with TRBJ2-4; D may match TRBD1 or TRBD2 (5 bases each). Germline V gene sequence: CDR1 SGHDT, CDR2 YYEEEE. The CDR3 has 14 residues. As DNA, the CDR3 is TGTGCCAGCAGCCATTATTCGGGGCCGGTGGGTGCCGATTTC. The encoded protein is CASSHYSGPVGADF. The full variable domain, in which reference TRBV5-6 and TRBJ2-4 provide the parts outside the CDR3, is DAGVTQSPTHLIKTRGQQVTLRCSPKSGHDTVSWYQQALGQGPQFIFQYYEEEERQRGNFPDRFSGHQFPNYSSELNVNALLLGDSALYLCASSHYSGPVGADFGAGTRLSVL.